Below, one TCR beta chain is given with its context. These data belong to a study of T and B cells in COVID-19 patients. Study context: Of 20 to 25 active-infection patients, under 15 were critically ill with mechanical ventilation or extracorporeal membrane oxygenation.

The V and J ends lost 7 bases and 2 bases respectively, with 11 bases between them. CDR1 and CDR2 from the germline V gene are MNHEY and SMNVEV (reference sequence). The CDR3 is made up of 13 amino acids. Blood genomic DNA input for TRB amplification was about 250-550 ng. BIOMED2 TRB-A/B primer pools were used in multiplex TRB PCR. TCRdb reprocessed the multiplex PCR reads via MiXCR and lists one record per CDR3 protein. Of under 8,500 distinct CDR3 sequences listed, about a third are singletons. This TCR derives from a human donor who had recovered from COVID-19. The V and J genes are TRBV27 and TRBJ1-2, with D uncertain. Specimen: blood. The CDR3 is CASTRLGNYGYTF. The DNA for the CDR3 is TGTGCCAGCACCCGTTTGGGGAACTATGGCTACACCTTC.